These 17 T cell receptor beta chains share one sample of origin, sequenced in a study of T cells in Graves' hyperthyroidism and ophthalmopathy. Researchers took RNA transcripts and amplified the TCR beta CDR3 regions from them. When the TCR CDR3 underwent first-round RT-PCR, the HTBI primer set was used. MiXCR, run by TCRdb on the multiplex PCR reads, gives a single entry per CDR3 protein. The sample holds 490,000 or so distinct CDR3 sequences, approximately 23% seen once. Sequencing was carried out using blood. The receptors derive from a woman in her 70s with Graves' ophthalmopathy.

This clonotype was seen many times. The V call is TRBV7-2, the J call TRBJ1-2, with TRBD1 matching 7 bases. Germline CDR1 and CDR2: SGHTA and FQGNSA. V shed 5 bases and J 0 bases; nucleotides not matched to a gene: 9. The CDR3 has 16 amino acids. The CDR3 DNA is TGTGCCAGCAGCCGACGGACAGGCCCCCCTAACTATGGCTACACCTTC. It translates to CASSRRTGPPNYGYTF. Supplemented by reference TRBV7-2 and TRBJ1-2, the full variable domain reads GAGVSQSPSNKVTEKGKDVELRCDPISGHTALYWYRQSLGQGLEFLIYFQGNSAPDKSGLPSDRFSAERTGGSVSTLTIQRTQQEDSAVYLCASSRRTGPPNYGYTFGSGTRLTVV.

This clonotype was seen ten or more times. The V gene is TRBV12-3 or TRBV12-4, the J gene TRBJ1-5; TRBD1 might be the D (6 bases). Between the trimmed V and J ends, which lost 1 base and 4 bases, there was a span of 11 bases. CDR3 length: 15 amino acids. CDR3 sequence reads: CASSLDGQRNQPQHF. For the CDR3, the DNA is TGTGCCAGCAGTTTAGACGGACAGAGAAATCAGCCCCAGCATTTT.

The chain uses TRBV10-1 and TRBJ2-5; TRBD1 aligns across 7 bases. Germline V CDR1 and CDR2: WNHNN, SYGVQD (reference sequence). With 3 bases clipped from V and 0 bases from J, the junction kept 7 bases outside the gene matches. The CDR3 runs to 16 residues. The CDR3 sequence is CASSDSGTAYQETQYF. CDR3 DNA: TGCGCCAGCAGTGATTCCGGGACAGCCTACCAAGAGACCCAGTACTTC.

This chain joins TRBV19 and TRBJ2-3; 9 bases match TRBD1. The CDR3 loop spans 14 amino acids. J lost 5 bases, V lost 4 bases, and 4 bases had no gene match. CDR1 is LNHDA, CDR2 SQIVND, per germline (reference sequence). This CDR3 reads CASSRDRDEDTQYF. CDR3 nucleotide sequence: TGTGCCAGTAGTAGGGACAGGGATGAAGATACGCAGTATTTT.

Concerning this clonotype itself: Compared with germline, one end of the junction differs, possibly owing to a read error. The gene calls are TRBV19 and TRBJ1-4; no firm D call. Germline V gives CDR1 LNHDA, CDR2 SQIVND (reference sequence). The CDR3 extends over 15 amino acids. For the CDR3, the DNA is TGTGCCTGTAGTACCCACAGAGCAACTAATGAAAAACTGTTTTTT. It encodes CACSTHRATNEKLFF.

This clonotype was counted at least ten times. This sequence joins TRBV11-2 and TRBJ1-1; possibly TRBD1 for D (5 bases). V lost 3 bases and J 4 bases, leaving 9 bases between the germline ends. Germline V gene lookup returns CDR1 SGHAT and CDR2 FQNNGV. This CDR3 is built from 13 residues. The CDR3 bases are TGTGCCAGCAGCTTTCAGGGAGGCACTGAAGCTTTCTTT. This sequence encodes CASSFQGGTEAFF.

The table lists this clonotype with many counts. The rearrangement uses TRBV28 and TRBJ1-5; possibly TRBD1 for D (6 bases). Germline values: CDR1 MDHEN, CDR2 SYDVKM. Trimming took 6 bases from V and 4 from J, leaving 13 bases between them. The CDR3 sequence is 14 residues long. The CDR3 DNA follows: TGTGCCAGCAGCCAAGGGGGTAGGAATCAGCCCCAGCATTTT. Amino acid sequence: CASSQGGRNQPQHF. The full variable domain, its missing parts supplied by reference TRBV28 and TRBJ1-5, is DVKVTQSSRYLVKRTGEKVFLECVQDMDHENMFWYRQDPGLGLRLIYFSYDVKMKEKGDIPEGYSVSREKKERFSLILESASTNQTSMYLCASSQGGRNQPQHFGDGTRLSIL.

This clonotype appeared a few times. The chain joins TRBV5-1 to TRBJ1-1; D is undetermined. The CDR3 runs to 15 residues. Trimming took off 0 bases at V and 3 bases at J, with 12 bases between the two ends. Germline V gene data show CDR1 as SGHRS and CDR2 as YFSETQ. CDR3 nucleotide sequence: TGCGCCAGCAGCTTGGTCGATTTTAGAGACACTGAAGCTTTCTTT. Translating it yields CASSLVDFRDTEAFF.

The table lists this clonotype with a few counts. The V and J genes are TRBV3-1 and TRBJ2-7, with no clear D. V was clipped by 0 bases and J by 2 bases, with 14 bases between them. Looked up from germline, CDR1 is LGHDT and CDR2 is YNNKEL (reference sequence). The CDR3 length is 16 residues. As DNA, the CDR3 is TGTGCCAGCAGCCAAGATCTCTCCCCCTCTCCCTACGAGCAGTACTTC. This gives the protein CASSQDLSPSPYEQYF.

The rearrangement joins TRBV19 to TRBJ2-7; TRBD1 might be the D (5 bases). Germline loops: CDR1 LNHDA, CDR2 SQIVND (reference sequence). Trimming removed 6 bases from V and 6 bases from J, with 21 bases in between. The CDR3 sequence is 15 residues long. DNA of the CDR3: TGTGCCAGTAGCCACCCGGACCAAACAGGCGCCGAGCAGTACTTC. Translated: CASSHPDQTGAEQYF.

The table lists this clonotype with many counts. The V gene is TRBV7-8, the J gene TRBJ2-3, with D tentatively TRBD1 (6 bases). Trimming left V 5 bases short and J 0 bases short, with 15 bases between. Germline CDR1 reads SGHVS; CDR2 reads FQNEAQ. This CDR3 contains 16 residues. CDR3 DNA: TGTGCCAGCAGCATTGGGGCAGGGGCGAGCACAGATACGCAGTATTTT. Its translation is CASSIGAGASTDTQYF.

This clonotype was picked up a small number of times. The chain joins TRBV6-5 to TRBJ2-7; weak D call: TRBD1 (6 bases). With 2 bases removed from V and 3 bases from J, the gap between germline ends came to 14 bases. The germline CDR1 and CDR2 sequences are MNHEY and SVGAGI. The CDR3 runs to 15 residues. DNA for the CDR3: TGTGCCAGCAGTTACAGTACCAGGGGTGGCTACGAGCAGTACTTC. This encodes CASSYSTRGGYEQYF.

V gene TRBV27 combines with J gene TRBJ2-7; D unclear. Trimming cost V 4 bases and J 6 bases, with 10 bases left between them. The CDR3 runs to 12 residues. Germline-derived CDR1 and CDR2 are MNHEY and SMNVEV (reference sequence). As DNA, the CDR3 is TGTGCCAGCAGTTATTGGGGTGGCGAGCAGTACTTC. This gives the protein CASSYWGGEQYF.

This rearrangement joins TRBV14 to TRBJ2-3; no reliable D call. Trimming pared 3 bases from V and 4 bases from J, leaving 8 bases between. Per germline, CDR1 SGHDN and CDR2 FVKESK. This CDR3 is 13 amino acids long. CDR3 protein: CASSHGNADTQYF. Here the CDR3 DNA reads TGTGCCAGCAGCCACGGAAACGCAGATACGCAGTATTTT.

The rearrangement uses TRBV12-3 or TRBV12-4 and TRBJ1-3; tentatively, D is TRBD1 (5 bases). The CDR3 length is 16 residues. With 8 bases removed from V and 0 bases from J, the gap between germline ends came to 17 bases. CDR3 region: CASQTGTGSSGNTIYF. The CDR3 region has the DNA TGTGCCAGCCAGACCGGGACGGGAAGCTCTGGAAACACCATATATTTT.

The chain joins TRBV28 to TRBJ1-2, with D possibly matching TRBD1 (5 bases). CDR3 size: 14 residues. V shed 9 bases and J shed 8 bases, with 22 bases lying between them. Germline V gives CDR1 MDHEN, CDR2 SYDVKM. The CDR3 region is CASGLGAQWKGYTF. CDR3 bases: TGTGCCAGTGGACTTGGGGCCCAGTGGAAGGGCTACACCTTC.

This clonotype turned up a few times. V and J are TRBV5-6 and TRBJ2-1; the D is unclear. This CDR3 contains 13 residues. Germline loops: CDR1 SGHDT, CDR2 YYEEEE. V lost 4 bases, J lost 6 bases, and 11 bases lay in between. DNA for the CDR3: TGTGCCAGCAGCCCGCCGGAGACCAATGAGCAGTTCTTC. Its translation is CASSPPETNEQFF. The full variable domain, with the rest looked up from reference TRBV5-6 and TRBJ2-1, is DAGVTQSPTHLIKTRGQQVTLRCSPKSGHDTVSWYQQALGQGPQFIFQYYEEEERQRGNFPDRFSGHQFPNYSSELNVNALLLGDSALYLCASSPPETNEQFFGPGTRLTVL.